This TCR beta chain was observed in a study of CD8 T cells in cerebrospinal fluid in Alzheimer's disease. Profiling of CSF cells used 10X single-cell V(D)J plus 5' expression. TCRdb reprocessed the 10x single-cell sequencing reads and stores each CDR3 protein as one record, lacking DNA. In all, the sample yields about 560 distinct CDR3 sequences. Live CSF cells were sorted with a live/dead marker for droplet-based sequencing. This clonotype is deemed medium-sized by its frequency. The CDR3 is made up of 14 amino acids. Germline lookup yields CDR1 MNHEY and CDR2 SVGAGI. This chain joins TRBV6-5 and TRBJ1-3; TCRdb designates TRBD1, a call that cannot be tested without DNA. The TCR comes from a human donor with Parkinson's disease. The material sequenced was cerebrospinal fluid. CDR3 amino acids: CASRPGHSGNTIYF.